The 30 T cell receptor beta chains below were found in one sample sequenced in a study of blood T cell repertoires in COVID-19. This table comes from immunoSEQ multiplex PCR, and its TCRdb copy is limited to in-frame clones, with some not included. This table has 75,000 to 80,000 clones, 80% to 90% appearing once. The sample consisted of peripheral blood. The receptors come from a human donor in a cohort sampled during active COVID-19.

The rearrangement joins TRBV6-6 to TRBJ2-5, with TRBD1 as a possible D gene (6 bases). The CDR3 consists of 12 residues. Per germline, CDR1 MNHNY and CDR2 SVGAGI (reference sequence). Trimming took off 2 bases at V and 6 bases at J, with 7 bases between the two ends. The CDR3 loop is CASSYGGQTQYF. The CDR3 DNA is TGTGCCAGCAGTTACGGGGGCCAGACCCAGTACTTC.

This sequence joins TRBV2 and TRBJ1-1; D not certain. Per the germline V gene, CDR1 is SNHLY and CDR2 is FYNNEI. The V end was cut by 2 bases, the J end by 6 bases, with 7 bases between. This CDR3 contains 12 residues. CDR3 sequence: CASSEYISEAFF. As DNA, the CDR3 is TGTGCCAGCAGTGAATATATCTCTGAAGCTTTCTTT. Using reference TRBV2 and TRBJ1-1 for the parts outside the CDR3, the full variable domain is EPEVTQTPSHQVTQMGQEVILRCVPISNHLYFYWYRQILGQKVEFLVSFYNNEISEKSEIFDDQFSVERPDGSNFTLKIRSTKLEDSAMYFCASSEYISEAFFGQGTRLTVV.

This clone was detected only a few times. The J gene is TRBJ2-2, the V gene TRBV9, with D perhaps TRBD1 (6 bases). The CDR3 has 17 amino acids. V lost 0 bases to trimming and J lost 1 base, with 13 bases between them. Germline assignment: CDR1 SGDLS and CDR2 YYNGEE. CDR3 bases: TGTGCCAGCAGCGTAGCATTGCCGACAGGGAACACCGGGGAGCTGTTTTTT. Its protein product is CASSVALPTGNTGELFF.

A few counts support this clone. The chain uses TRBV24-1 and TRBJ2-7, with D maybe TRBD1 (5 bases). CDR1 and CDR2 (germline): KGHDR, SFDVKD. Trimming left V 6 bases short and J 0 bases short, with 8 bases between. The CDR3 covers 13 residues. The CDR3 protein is CATSQGSSYEQYF. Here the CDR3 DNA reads TGTGCCACCAGTCAGGGTAGCTCCTACGAGCAGTACTTC.

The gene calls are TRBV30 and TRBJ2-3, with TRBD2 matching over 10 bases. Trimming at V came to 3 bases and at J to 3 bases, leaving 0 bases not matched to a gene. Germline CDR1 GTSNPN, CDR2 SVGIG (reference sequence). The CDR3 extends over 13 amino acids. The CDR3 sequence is CAWRLAGTDTQYF. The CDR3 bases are TGTGCCTGGAGACTAGCGGGGACAGATACGCAGTATTTT.

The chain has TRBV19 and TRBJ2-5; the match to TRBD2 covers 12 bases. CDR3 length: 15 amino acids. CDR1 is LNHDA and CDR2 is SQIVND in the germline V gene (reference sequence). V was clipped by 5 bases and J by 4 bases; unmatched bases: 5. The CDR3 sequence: CASSVGLAGPETQYF. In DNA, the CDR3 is TGTGCCAGTAGTGTGGGACTAGCGGGCCCAGAGACCCAGTACTTC.

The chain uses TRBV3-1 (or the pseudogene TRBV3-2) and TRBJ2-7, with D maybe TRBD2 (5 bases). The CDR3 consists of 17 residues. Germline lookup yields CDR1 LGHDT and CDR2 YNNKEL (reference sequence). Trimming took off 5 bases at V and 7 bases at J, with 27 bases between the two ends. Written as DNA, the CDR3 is TGTGCCAGCAGCACCCAAAAATCTCTTCCAACCCCGGGGGAGCAGTACTTC. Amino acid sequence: CASSTQKSLPTPGEQYF.

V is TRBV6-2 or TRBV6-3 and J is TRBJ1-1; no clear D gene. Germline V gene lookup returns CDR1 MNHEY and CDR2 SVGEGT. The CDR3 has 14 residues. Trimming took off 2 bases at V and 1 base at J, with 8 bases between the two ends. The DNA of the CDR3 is TGTGCCAGCAGTTACATCCTCGGGAACACTGAAGCTTTCTTT. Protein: CASSYILGNTEAFF.

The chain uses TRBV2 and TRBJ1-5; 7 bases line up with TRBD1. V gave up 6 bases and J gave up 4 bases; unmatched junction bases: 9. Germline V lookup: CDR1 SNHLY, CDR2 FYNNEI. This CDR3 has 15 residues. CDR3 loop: CASRAGTDPNQPQHF. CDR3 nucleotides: TGTGCCAGCAGGGCCGGGACAGACCCTAATCAGCCCCAGCATTTT. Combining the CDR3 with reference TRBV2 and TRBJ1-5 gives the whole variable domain EPEVTQTPSHQVTQMGQEVILRCVPISNHLYFYWYRQILGQKVEFLVSFYNNEISEKSEIFDDQFSVERPDGSNFTLKIRSTKLEDSAMYFCASRAGTDPNQPQHFGDGTRLSIL.

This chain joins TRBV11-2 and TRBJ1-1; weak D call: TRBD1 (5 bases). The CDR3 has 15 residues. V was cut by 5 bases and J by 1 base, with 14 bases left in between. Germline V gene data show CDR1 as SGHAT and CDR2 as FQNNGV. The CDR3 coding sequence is TGTGCCAGCAGCGTTCACAGGAGCGCGAACACTGAAGCTTTCTTT. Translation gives CASSVHRSANTEAFF.

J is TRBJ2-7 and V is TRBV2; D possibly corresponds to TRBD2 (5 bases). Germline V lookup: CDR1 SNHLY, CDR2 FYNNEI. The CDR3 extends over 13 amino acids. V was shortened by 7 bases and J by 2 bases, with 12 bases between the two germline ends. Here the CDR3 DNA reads TGTGCCAGCACCCCTAGCCCTCCCTACGAGCAGTACTTC. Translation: CASTPSPPYEQYF. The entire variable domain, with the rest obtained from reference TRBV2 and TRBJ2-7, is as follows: EPEVTQTPSHQVTQMGQEVILRCVPISNHLYFYWYRQILGQKVEFLVSFYNNEISEKSEIFDDQFSVERPDGSNFTLKIRSTKLEDSAMYFCASTPSPPYEQYFGPGTRLTVT.

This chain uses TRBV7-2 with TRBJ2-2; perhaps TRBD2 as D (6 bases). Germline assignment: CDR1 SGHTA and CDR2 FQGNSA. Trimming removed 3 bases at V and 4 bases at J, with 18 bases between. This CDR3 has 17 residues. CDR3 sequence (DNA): TGTGCCAGCAGCTTGGGAAAGGGACTGGAATTCACCGGGGAGCTGTTTTTT. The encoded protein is CASSLGKGLEFTGELFF.

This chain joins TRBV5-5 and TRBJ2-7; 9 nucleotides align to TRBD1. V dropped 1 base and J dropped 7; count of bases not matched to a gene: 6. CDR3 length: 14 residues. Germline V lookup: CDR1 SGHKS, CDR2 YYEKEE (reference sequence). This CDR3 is CASSLRGQGREQYF. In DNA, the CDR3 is TGTGCCAGCAGCTTGCGAGGACAGGGGAGGGAGCAGTACTTC.

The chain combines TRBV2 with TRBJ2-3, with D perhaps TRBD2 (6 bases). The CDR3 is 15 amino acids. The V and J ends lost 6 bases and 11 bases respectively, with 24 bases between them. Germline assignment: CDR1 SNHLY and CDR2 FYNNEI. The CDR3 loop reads CASREGAGSSSLQYF. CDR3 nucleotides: TGTGCCAGCAGGGAGGGAGCAGGGAGCAGCTCATTGCAGTATTTT.

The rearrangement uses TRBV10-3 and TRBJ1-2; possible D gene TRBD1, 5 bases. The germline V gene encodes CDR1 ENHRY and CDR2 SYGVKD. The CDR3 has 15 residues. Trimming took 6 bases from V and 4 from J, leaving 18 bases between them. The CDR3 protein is CAIRGVHSEGYGYTF. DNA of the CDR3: TGTGCCATCAGGGGGGTTCATTCGGAGGGCTATGGCTACACCTTC.

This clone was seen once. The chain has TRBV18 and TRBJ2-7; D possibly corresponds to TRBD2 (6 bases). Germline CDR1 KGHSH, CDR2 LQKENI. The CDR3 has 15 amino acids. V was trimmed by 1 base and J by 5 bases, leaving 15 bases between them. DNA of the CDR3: TGTGCCAGCTCACCACAAGCCGGGACTCCCAACGAGCAGTACTTC. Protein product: CASSPQAGTPNEQYF.

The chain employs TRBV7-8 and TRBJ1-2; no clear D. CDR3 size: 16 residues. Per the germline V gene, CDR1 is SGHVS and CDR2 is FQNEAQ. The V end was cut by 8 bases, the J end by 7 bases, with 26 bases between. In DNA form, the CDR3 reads TGTGCCAGCCGGGAGAACCTGACATCAACCCGTCTTGGCTACACCTTC. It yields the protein CASRENLTSTRLGYTF.

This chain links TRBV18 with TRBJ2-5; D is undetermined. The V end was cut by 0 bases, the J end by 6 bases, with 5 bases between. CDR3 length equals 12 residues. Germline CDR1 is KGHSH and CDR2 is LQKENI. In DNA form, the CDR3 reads TGTGCCAGCTCACCACCGTCAAAGACCCAGTACTTC. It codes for CASSPPSKTQYF.

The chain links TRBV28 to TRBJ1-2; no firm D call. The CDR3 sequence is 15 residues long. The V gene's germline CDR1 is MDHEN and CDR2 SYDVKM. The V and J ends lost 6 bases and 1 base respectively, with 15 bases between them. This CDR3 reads CASSSISIRNYGYTF. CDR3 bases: TGTGCCAGCAGCTCCATTAGCATCCGTAACTATGGCTACACCTTC.

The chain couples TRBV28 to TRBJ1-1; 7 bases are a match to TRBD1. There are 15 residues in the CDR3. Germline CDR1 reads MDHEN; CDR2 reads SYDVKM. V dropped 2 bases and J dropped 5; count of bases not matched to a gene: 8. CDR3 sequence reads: CASSLNDRVGTEAFF. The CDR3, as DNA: TGTGCCAGCAGTTTAAATGACAGGGTGGGAACTGAAGCTTTCTTT.

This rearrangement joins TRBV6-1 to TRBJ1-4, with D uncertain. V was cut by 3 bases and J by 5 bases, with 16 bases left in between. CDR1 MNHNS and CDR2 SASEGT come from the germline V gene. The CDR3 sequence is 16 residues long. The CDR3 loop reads CASSDYFGPSNEKLFF. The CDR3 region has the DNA TGTGCCAGCAGTGATTATTTTGGGCCCTCCAATGAAAAACTGTTTTTT.

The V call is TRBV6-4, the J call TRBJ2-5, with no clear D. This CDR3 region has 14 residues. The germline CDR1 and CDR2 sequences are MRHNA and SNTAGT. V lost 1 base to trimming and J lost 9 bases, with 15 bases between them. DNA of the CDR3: TGTGCCAGCAGTGACTACCCGACGAGTGCGGCCCAGTACTTC. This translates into CASSDYPTSAAQYF.

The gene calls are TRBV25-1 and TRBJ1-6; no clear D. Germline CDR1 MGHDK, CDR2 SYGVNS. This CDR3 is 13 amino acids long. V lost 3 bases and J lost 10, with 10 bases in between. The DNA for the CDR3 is TGTGCCAGCAGTGAGAGGGCGGACTCACCCCTCCACTTT. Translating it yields CASSERADSPLHF.

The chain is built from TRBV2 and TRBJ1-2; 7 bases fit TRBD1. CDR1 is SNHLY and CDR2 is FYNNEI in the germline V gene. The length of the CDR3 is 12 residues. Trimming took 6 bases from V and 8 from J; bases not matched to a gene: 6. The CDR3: CASSPGGRGYTF. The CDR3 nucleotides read TGTGCCAGCAGCCCAGGGGGAAGGGGCTACACCTTC.

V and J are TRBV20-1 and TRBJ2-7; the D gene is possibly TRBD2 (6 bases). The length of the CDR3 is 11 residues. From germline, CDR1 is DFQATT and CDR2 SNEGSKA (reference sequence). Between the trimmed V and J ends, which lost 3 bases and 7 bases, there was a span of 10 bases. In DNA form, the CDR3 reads TGCAGTGCTAGGCGGGGAGATGAGCAGTACTTC. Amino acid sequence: CSARRGDEQYF.

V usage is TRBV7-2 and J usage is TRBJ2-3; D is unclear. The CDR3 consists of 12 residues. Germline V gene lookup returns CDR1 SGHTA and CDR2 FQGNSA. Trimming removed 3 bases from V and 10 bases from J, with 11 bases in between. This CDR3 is CASSFILVAQYF. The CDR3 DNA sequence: TGTGCCAGCAGCTTTATCTTAGTTGCGCAGTATTTT.

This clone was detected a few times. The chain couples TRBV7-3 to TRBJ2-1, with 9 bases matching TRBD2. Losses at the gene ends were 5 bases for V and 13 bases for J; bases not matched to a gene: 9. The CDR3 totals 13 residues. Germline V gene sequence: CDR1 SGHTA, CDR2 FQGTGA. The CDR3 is CASSQDSGRIQFF. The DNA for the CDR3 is TGTGCCAGCAGCCAGGATAGCGGGAGAATACAGTTCTTC. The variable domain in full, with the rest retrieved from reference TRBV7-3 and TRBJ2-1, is GAGVSQTPSNKVTEKGKYVELRCDPISGHTALYWYRQSLGQGPEFLIYFQGTGAADDSGLPNDRFFAVRPEGSVSTLKIQRTERGDSAVYLCASSQDSGRIQFFGPGTRLTVL.

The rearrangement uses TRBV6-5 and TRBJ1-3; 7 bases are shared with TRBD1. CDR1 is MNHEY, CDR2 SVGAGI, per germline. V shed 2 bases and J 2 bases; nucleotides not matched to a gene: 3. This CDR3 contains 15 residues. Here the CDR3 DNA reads TGTGCCAGCAGTTACGGGACAGAACCTGGAAACACCATATATTTT. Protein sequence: CASSYGTEPGNTIYF.

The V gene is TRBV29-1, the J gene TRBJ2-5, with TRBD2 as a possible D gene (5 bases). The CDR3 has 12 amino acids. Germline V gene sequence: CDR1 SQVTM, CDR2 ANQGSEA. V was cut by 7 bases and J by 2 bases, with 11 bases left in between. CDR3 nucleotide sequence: TGCAGCGCCGAGAGCGGACAAGAGACCCAGTACTTC. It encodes CSAESGQETQYF. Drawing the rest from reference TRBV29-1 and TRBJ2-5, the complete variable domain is SAVISQKPSRDICQRGTSLTIQCQVDSQVTMMFWYRQQPGQSLTLIATANQGSEATYESGFVIDKFPISRPNLTFSTLTVSNMSPEDSSIYLCSAESGQETQYFGPGTRLLVL.

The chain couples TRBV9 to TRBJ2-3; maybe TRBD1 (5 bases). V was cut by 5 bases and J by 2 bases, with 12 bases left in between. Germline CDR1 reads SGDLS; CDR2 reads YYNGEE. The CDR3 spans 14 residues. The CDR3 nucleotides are TGTGCCAGCAGTTCCCAGGGTTCCACAGATACGCAGTATTTT. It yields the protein CASSSQGSTDTQYF.